Presented here are 32 T cell receptor beta chains from one specimen sequenced in a study of T cells in Graves' hyperthyroidism and ophthalmopathy. RNA transcripts yielded amplified TCR beta CDR3 regions. In the first-round RT-PCR of the TCR CDR3, the HTBI primer set was used. In TCRdb, the multiplex PCR reads were re-called with MiXCR into one record per CDR3 protein. This sample yields 450,000 to 700,000 distinct CDR3 sequences, of which around 46% are seen a single time; about 8% belongs to the top ten. Sequenced sample: peripheral blood or thyroid tissue (not recorded which). These receptor sequences come from a woman under 30 with Graves' hyperthyroidism.

This clonotype was observed many times. The J gene is TRBJ2-5, the V gene TRBV10-3; D uncertain. Deletions cut 3 bases from V and 3 bases from J, with 17 bases between. The CDR3 is 16 amino acids. Germline CDR1 reads ENHRY; CDR2 reads SYGVKD. The CDR3 loop reads CAISEPRVSGEETQYF. CDR3 in DNA: TGTGCCATCAGTGAACCCCGCGTTTCTGGGGAAGAGACCCAGTACTTC.

This sequence joins TRBV7-9 and TRBJ1-3; D is possibly TRBD1 (5 bases). The CDR3 sequence is 17 residues long. Germline-derived CDR1 and CDR2 are SEHNR and FQNEAQ (reference sequence). Trimming removed 5 bases at V and 3 bases at J, with 20 bases between. The CDR3 sequence: CASSPARGGKGGNTIYF. The CDR3 bases are TGTGCCAGCAGCCCCGCGAGGGGAGGGAAGGGTGGAAACACCATATATTTT.

This clonotype was picked up many times. This chain connects TRBV19 to TRBJ2-7, with D possibly matching TRBD1 (5 bases). Germline V gene sequence: CDR1 LNHDA, CDR2 SQIVND (reference sequence). The CDR3 covers 12 residues. The V end was cut by 6 bases, the J end by 3 bases, with 9 bases between. The CDR3 sequence is CASSDTGYEQYF. CDR3 DNA: TGTGCCAGTAGCGATACAGGCTACGAGCAGTACTTC.

This clonotype showed up many times. This chain connects TRBV19 to TRBJ1-4; D uncertain. In germline, CDR1 is LNHDA, CDR2 SQIVND (reference sequence). This CDR3 has 16 residues. V was pared by 3 bases and J by 5 bases, with 16 bases between. CDR3 loop: CASSISPRKGNEKLFF. The CDR3 nucleotides read TGTGCCAGTAGTATTTCTCCCCGAAAGGGCAATGAAAAACTGTTTTTT.

The chain recombines TRBV18 with TRBJ2-5; 9 positions match TRBD2. This CDR3 contains 15 residues. Germline CDR1 and CDR2: KGHSH and LQKENI. V dropped 4 bases and J dropped 2; count of bases not matched to a gene: 5. The CDR3: CASSRGTSRQETQYF. In DNA, the CDR3 is TGTGCCAGCTCACGCGGGACTAGCAGACAAGAGACCCAGTACTTC.

The chain carries TRBV27 and TRBJ2-7; 14 bases are shared with TRBD2. CDR3 length: 16 amino acids. Germline V gives CDR1 MNHEY, CDR2 SMNVEV (reference sequence). V shed 5 bases, J shed 4 bases, and the junction held 7 bases outside the gene matches. The CDR3 here is CASSPPGLAGVYEQYF. DNA for the CDR3: TGTGCCAGCAGTCCCCCGGGACTAGCGGGAGTGTACGAGCAGTACTTC.

This chain connects TRBV29-1 to TRBJ1-2; 7 nucleotides align to TRBD1. CDR1 is SQVTM and CDR2 is ANQGSEA in the germline V gene. With 8 bases clipped from V and 4 bases from J, the junction kept 7 bases outside the gene matches. CDR3 length: 12 amino acids. The CDR3 loop reads CSLGTVVYGYTF. CDR3 nucleotide sequence: TGCAGCCTCGGGACAGTGGTCTATGGCTACACCTTC.

This chain uses TRBV9 with TRBJ2-5; tentatively, D is TRBD2 (7 bases). The CDR3 is 17 residues long. From germline, CDR1 is SGDLS and CDR2 YYNGEE. Trimming pared 0 bases from V and 1 base from J, leaving 16 bases between. CDR3 protein: CASSVGGGVGVQETQYF. The CDR3 DNA is TGTGCCAGCAGCGTAGGAGGGGGGGTAGGAGTCCAAGAGACCCAGTACTTC.

This clonotype has a handful of counts. The V call is TRBV10-3, the J call TRBJ1-1, with 7 nucleotides matching TRBD1. The CDR3 extends over 13 amino acids. V was clipped by 6 bases and J by 3 bases; unmatched bases: 4. Germline values: CDR1 ENHRY, CDR2 SYGVKD. In DNA, the CDR3 is TGTGCCATCAGCCCTACAGGGGACACTGAAGCTTTCTTT. Residues: CAISPTGDTEAFF.

The V and J genes are TRBV24-1 and TRBJ2-7; the D is unclear. Trimming removed 2 bases from V and 6 bases from J, with 4 bases in between. CDR1 and CDR2 (germline): KGHDR, SFDVKD. The CDR3 sequence is 11 residues long. The CDR3 bases are TGTGCCACCAGTGATTACGGCGAGCAGTACTTC. It yields the protein CATSDYGEQYF.

This clonotype has at least ten counts. The CDR3 sequence is CASSLFIQGSTF. Written as DNA, the CDR3 is TGTGCCAGCAGTTTATTTATCCAGGGGAGCACCTTC. The chain uses TRBV12-3 or TRBV12-4 and TRBJ1-2; TRBD1 might be the D (6 bases). The CDR3 has 12 residues. V lost 2 bases and J lost 13, with 14 bases in between.

The V and J genes are TRBV7-3 and TRBJ2-1; a weak D match, TRBD2 (6 bases). Per the germline V gene, CDR1 is SGHTA and CDR2 is FQGTGA. The CDR3 is 15 residues long. V was pared by 3 bases and J by 1 base, with 10 bases between. CDR3 nucleotide sequence: TGTGCCAGCAGCTTTGACGGGAGTTCCTACAATGAGCAGTTCTTC. Its translation: CASSFDGSSYNEQFF.

The DNA for the CDR3 is TGCAGTGCTAGAATGGGGCAGCGATACAACAATGAGCAGTTCTTC. Its translation: CSARMGQRYNNEQFF. The rearrangement links TRBV20-1 to TRBJ2-1, with D possibly matching TRBD1 (5 bases). The CDR3 contains 15 residues. Germline V gene data show CDR1 as DFQATT and CDR2 as SNEGSKA (reference sequence). Deletions cut 2 bases from V and 5 bases from J, with 16 bases between.

This clonotype was recorded only once. The chain employs TRBV9 and TRBJ1-5, with D possibly TRBD1 on 6 matching bases. Germline CDR1 is SGDLS and CDR2 is YYNGEE. V lost 0 bases and J lost 6, with 16 bases in between. CDR3 length: 16 residues. DNA of the CDR3: TGTGCCAGCAGCGTAGGGAGGGGGGGCAATAGTCAGCCCCAGCATTTT. This translates into CASSVGRGGNSQPQHF.

As for this clonotype: No conserved phenylalanine or tryptophan ends this CDR3, so it is likely a read error. No DNA is shown, since the ends of the CDR3 on it are uncertain; the CDR3 is the one TCRdb lists. V gene TRBV24-1 combines with J gene TRBJ1-3. From germline, CDR1 is KGHDR and CDR2 SFDVKD. The CDR3 is 15 residues long, counting both termini. The CDR3: CATIASQSSGNTTYL.

Notes on this clonotype: Germline is not matched at one junction end, which may reflect a read error. The genes are TRBV7-2 and TRBJ2-2; D gene uncertain. Germline CDR1 is SGHTA and CDR2 is FQGNSA. The CDR3 is 13 amino acids. In DNA, the CDR3 is TGTGCCAGCAGCTTAGCGTCCCCGGATGAGCAGTTTTTT. Protein: CASSLASPDEQFF. Full variable domain (missing parts from reference TRBV7-2 and TRBJ2-2): GAGVSQSPSNKVTEKGKDVELRCDPISGHTALYWYRQSLGQGLEFLIYFQGNSAPDKSGLPSDRFSAERTGGSVSTLTIQRTQQEDSAVYLCASSLASPDEQFFGEGSRLTVL.

V is TRBV28 and J is TRBJ2-7, with 13 bases lining up with TRBD2. Germline CDR1 and CDR2: MDHEN and SYDVKM. This CDR3 contains 20 residues. Trimming cost V 4 bases and J 0 bases; bases outside gene matches: 15. The CDR3 DNA sequence: TGTGCCAGCAGTTGGAGGGCCGGACTAGCGGGGGCCTTCCTCTCCTACGAGCAGTACTTC. Translated, it gives CASSWRAGLAGAFLSYEQYF.

V and J are TRBV7-2 and TRBJ2-1; D is perhaps TRBD1 (5 bases). The CDR3 runs 15 residues. With 5 bases removed from V and 0 bases from J, the gap between germline ends came to 11 bases. The V gene's germline CDR1 is SGHTA and CDR2 FQGNSA. The CDR3 DNA follows: TGTGCCAGCAGCCTCAGGGTCTACTCCTACAATGAGCAGTTCTTC. This codes for CASSLRVYSYNEQFF.

V is TRBV29-1 and J is TRBJ1-2; possible D gene TRBD1, 6 bases. Trimming shortened V by 5 bases and J by 7 bases, and 17 bases separated the two germline ends. The CDR3 consists of 13 residues. Germline loops: CDR1 SQVTM, CDR2 ANQGSEA. The CDR3 reads CSVRAGDSVGYTF. In nucleotides, the CDR3 is TGCAGCGTTAGGGCAGGGGACTCTGTTGGCTACACCTTC.

The V and J genes are TRBV29-1 and TRBJ1-1; TRBD1 might be the D (6 bases). The CDR3 extends over 11 amino acids. V was trimmed by 7 bases and J by 1 base, leaving 7 bases between them. Germline CDR1 SQVTM, CDR2 ANQGSEA. CDR3: CSEDRNTEAFF. The CDR3 nucleotides read TGCAGCGAGGACAGGAACACTGAAGCTTTCTTT.

The rearrangement links TRBV29-1 to TRBJ2-7; 7 bases agree with TRBD2. The J call is doubtful: the DNA matches TRBJ2-1 better. The CDR3 totals 12 residues. Germline CDR1 is SQVTM and CDR2 is ANQGSEA. CDR3 sequence: CSVGAGRDEQFF. CDR3 coding DNA: TGCAGCGTTGGCGCAGGGAGGGATGAGCAGTTCTTC.

The sample holds many counts of this clonotype. This chain connects TRBV29-1 to TRBJ2-7; 9 nucleotides align to TRBD1. Per the germline V gene, CDR1 is SQVTM and CDR2 is ANQGSEA. The CDR3 length is 15 residues. V lost 6 bases to trimming and J lost 4 bases; unmatched junction nucleotides: 13. In DNA form, the CDR3 reads TGCAGCGTACTATCGGGACAGGGAGTCTCGTACGAGCAGTACTTC. Protein product: CSVLSGQGVSYEQYF.

This clonotype was found many times. The V gene is TRBV5-1, the J gene TRBJ1-3; TRBD1 is a possible D gene (6 bases). This CDR3 is built from 16 residues. Trimming took 2 bases from V and 0 from J, leaving 12 bases between them. Germline values: CDR1 SGHRS, CDR2 YFSETQ. As DNA, the CDR3 is TGCGCCAGCAGCTTCACGGACAGCTACTCTGGAAACACCATATATTTT. Translation: CASSFTDSYSGNTIYF.

This chain connects TRBV6-5 to TRBJ2-5, with D tentatively TRBD1 or TRBD2 (5 bases each). Germline values: CDR1 MNHEY, CDR2 SVGAGI. V was shortened by 5 bases and J by 2 bases, with 18 bases between the two germline ends. This CDR3 region has 16 residues. CDR3 sequence reads: CASSRPPGAGQETQYF. CDR3 nucleotide sequence: TGTGCCAGCAGTAGGCCCCCCGGGGCAGGTCAAGAGACCCAGTACTTC.

The chain combines TRBV7-8 with TRBJ1-2; D is unresolved. CDR3 length equals 14 residues. Germline-derived CDR1 and CDR2 are SGHVS and FQNEAQ. V was clipped by 3 bases and J by 4 bases, with 12 bases between them. The CDR3 nucleotides are TGTGCCAGCAGCTTCATAGGACCGAGCTATGGCTACACCTTC. Protein product: CASSFIGPSYGYTF.

Regarding this clonotype: The junction does not match germline at one end; this may be a read error. The rearrangement uses TRBV11-2 and TRBJ2-5; 9 bases agree with TRBD2. The CDR3 has 16 residues. Germline loops: CDR1 SGHAT, CDR2 FQNNGV. As DNA, the CDR3 is TGTGCCAGCAGCTTAGATGGTGCGGGAGGGCAAGAGACCCAGCACTTC. Its translation is CASSLDGAGGQETQHF.

The rearrangement links TRBV5-1 to TRBJ2-7; 12 bases map to TRBD2. The CDR3 length is 16 residues. V lost 0 bases and J lost 5; bases outside the gene matches: 6. Germline V gene sequence: CDR1 SGHRS, CDR2 YFSETQ. CDR3 DNA: TGCGCCAGCAGCTTGGGACTAGCGGGAGAGCCCAACGAGCAGTACTTC. This gives the protein CASSLGLAGEPNEQYF.

This chain links TRBV27 with TRBJ2-2; D is undetermined. This CDR3 has 15 residues. The germline V and J ends were trimmed by 1 base and 3 bases, with 9 bases remaining between them. Germline assignment: CDR1 MNHEY and CDR2 SMNVEV (reference sequence). DNA of the CDR3: TGTGCCAGCAGTTTATTTTCCGTATACACCGGGGAGCTGTTTTTT. This gives the protein CASSLFSVYTGELFF.

The chain links TRBV7-3 to TRBJ2-7; TRBD2 matches 9 bases. V shed 1 base, J shed 7 bases, and the junction held 8 bases outside the gene matches. The germline CDR1 and CDR2 sequences are SGHTA and FQGTGA. This CDR3 has 15 residues. The CDR3 is CASSLMGGRVEEQYF. The CDR3 bases are TGTGCCAGCAGCTTAATGGGCGGGAGGGTGGAGGAGCAGTACTTC.

Ten or more counts support this clonotype. The chain couples TRBV19 to TRBJ1-1; D unresolved. Germline-derived CDR1 and CDR2 are LNHDA and SQIVND (reference sequence). The CDR3 is 13 residues long. Trimming stripped 6 bases from V and 4 bases from J, with 12 bases between. The CDR3 DNA follows: TGTGCCAGTAGAGTCGAGAAAATCACTGAAGCTTTCTTT. It translates to CASRVEKITEAFF.

This clonotype is a singleton in its sample. The chain is built from TRBV4-1 and TRBJ2-7, with D uncertain. The germline gives CDR1 MGHRA, CDR2 YSYEKL. CDR3 length equals 12 residues. V dropped 2 bases and J dropped 5 bases, with 7 bases sitting between them. CDR3 nucleotides: TGCGCCAGCAGCCAACCCGCAGACGAGCAGTACTTC. Its protein product is CASSQPADEQYF.

In this sample, this clonotype turned up many times. The chain links TRBV5-6 to TRBJ1-5, with 9 bases matching TRBD1. The V and J ends lost 2 bases and 1 base, in that order; junction bases with no gene match: 7. CDR1 and CDR2 from the germline V gene are SGHDT and YYEEEE. The CDR3 covers 17 residues. In DNA, the CDR3 is TGTGCCAGCAGCTTAACCTACAGGGGGCCAAGCAATCAGCCCCAGCATTTT. Its protein is CASSLTYRGPSNQPQHF.